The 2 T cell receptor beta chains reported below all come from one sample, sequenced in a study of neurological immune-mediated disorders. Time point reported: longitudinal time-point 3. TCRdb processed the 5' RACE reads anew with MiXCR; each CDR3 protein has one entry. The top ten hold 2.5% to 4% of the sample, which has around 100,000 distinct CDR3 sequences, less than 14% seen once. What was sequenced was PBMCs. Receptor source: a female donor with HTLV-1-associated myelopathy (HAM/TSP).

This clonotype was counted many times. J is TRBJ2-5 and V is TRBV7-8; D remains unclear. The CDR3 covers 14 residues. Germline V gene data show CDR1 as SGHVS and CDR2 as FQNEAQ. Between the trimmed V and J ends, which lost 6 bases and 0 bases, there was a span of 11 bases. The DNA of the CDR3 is TGTGCCAGCAGTCCCACCCCGTACCAAGAGACCCAGTACTTC. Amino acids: CASSPTPYQETQYF.

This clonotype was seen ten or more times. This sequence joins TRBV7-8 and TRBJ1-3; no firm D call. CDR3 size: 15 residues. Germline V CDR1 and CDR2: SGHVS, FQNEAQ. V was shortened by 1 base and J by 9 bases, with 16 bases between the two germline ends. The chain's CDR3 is CASSLGRPRGSTIYF. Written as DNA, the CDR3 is TGTGCCAGCAGCTTAGGACGACCGCGCGGCTCCACCATATATTTT.